This T cell receptor beta chain was profiled in a study of cytomegalovirus exposure and HLA in healthy donors. On the study more broadly: The use of the same platform for the 120 validation repertoires and the roughly 670 first-cohort repertoires was reported by a later analysis.

After removal of 3 bases from V and 2 bases from J, the junction contained 4 bases not matched to a gene. CDR3 length: 16 residues. Per the germline V gene, CDR1 is ENHRY and CDR2 is SYGVKD. Details on this clone: Its cognate antigen is unknown.

Regarding the study as a whole: The authors confirmed in vitro that three CMV-associated chains were specific for CMV antigens. Rare TCR sequences predominated, though certain public TCRs were found in many donors.

The assay was immunoSEQ multiplex PCR, and TCRdb's table has in-frame clones only and misses some. The profile covers 210,000 or so clones, with 80% to 90% appearing a single time and roughly 3% taken by the ten largest. The material sequenced was PBMCs. The chain carries TRBV10-3 and TRBJ2-1; 10 nucleotides align to TRBD2. The sequence derives from a woman between 18 and 29 years old in good health and CMV-seronegative. CDR3 sequence: CAISDRLAGTYNEQFF. CDR3 in DNA: TGTGCCATCAGTGATAGACTAGCGGGTACCTACAATGAGCAGTTCTTC.